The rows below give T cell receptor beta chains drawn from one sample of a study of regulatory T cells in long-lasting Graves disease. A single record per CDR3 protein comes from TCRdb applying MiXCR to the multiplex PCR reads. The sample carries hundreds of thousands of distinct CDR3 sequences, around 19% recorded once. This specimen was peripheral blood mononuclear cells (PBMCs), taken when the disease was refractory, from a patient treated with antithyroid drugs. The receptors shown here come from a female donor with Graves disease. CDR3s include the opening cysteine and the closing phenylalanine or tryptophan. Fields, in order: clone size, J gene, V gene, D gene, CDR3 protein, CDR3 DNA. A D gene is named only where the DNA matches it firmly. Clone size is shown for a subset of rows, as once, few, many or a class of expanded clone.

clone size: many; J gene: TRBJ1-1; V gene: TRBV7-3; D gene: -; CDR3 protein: CASSSTPDTEAFF; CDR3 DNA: TGTGCCAGCAGCTCCACCCCGGACACTGAAGCTTTCTTT
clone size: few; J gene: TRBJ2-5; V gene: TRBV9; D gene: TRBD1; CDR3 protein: CASSVEPGDSQETQYF; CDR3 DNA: TGTGCCAGCAGCGTAGAACCAGGGGACAGCCAAGAGACCCAGTACTTC
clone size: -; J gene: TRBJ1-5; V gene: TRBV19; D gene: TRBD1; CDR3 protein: CASSVGQGRQPQHF; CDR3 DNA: TGTGCCAGTAGTGTTGGACAGGGCCGCCAGCCCCAGCATTTT
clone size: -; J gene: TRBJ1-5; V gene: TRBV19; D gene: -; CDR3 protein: CASSIRVGESNQPQHF; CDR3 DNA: TGTGCCAGTAGCATACGTGTTGGAGAGAGCAATCAGCCCCAGCATTTT
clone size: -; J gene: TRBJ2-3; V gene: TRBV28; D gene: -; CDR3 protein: CASSSVGGRITDTQYF; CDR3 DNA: TGTGCCAGCAGTAGCGTAGGGGGGCGCATAACAGATACGCAGTATTTT
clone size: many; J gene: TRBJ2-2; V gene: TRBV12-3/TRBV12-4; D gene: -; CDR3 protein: CASSLFFPANTGELFF; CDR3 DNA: TGTGCCAGCAGTTTATTCTTCCCCGCGAACACCGGGGAGCTGTTTTTT
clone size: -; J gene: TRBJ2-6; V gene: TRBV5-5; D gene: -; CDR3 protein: CASSPAVGQPQLLGGANVLTF; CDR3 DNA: TGTGCCAGCAGCCCGGCGGTAGGACAGCCCCAGCTACTAGGTGGGGCCAACGTCCTGACTTTC
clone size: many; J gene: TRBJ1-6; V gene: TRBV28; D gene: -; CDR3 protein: CASSSPRTYSPLHF; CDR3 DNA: TGTGCCAGCAGTTCCCCCCGGACGTATTCACCCCTCCACTTT
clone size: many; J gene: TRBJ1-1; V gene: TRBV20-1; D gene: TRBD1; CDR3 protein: CSAKKTGVTEAFF; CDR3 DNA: TGCAGTGCCAAAAAGACAGGGGTCACTGAAGCTTTCTTT
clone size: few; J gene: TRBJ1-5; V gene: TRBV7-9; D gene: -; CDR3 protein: CASSLGNYTTPHQPQHF; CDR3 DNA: TGTGCCAGCAGCTTAGGTAACTACACTACACCTCATCAGCCCCAGCATTTT
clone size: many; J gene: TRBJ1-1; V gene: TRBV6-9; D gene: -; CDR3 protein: CASSYQGNTEAFF; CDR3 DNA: TGTGCCAGCAGTTACCAGGGGAACACTGAAGCTTTCTTT
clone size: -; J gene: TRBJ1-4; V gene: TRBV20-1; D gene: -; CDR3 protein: CSANFYPPENEKLFF; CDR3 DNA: TGCAGTGCTAACTTTTATCCTCCAGAGAATGAAAAACTGTTTTTT
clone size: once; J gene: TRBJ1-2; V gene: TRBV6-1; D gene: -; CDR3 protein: CASSSTTNHGYTF; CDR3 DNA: TGTGCCAGCAGCTCGACAACCAACCATGGCTACACCTTC
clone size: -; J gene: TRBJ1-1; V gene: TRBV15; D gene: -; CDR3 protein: CATSRKGLGTEAFF; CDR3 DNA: TGTGCCACCAGCAGAAAAGGTCTCGGCACTGAAGCTTTCTTT
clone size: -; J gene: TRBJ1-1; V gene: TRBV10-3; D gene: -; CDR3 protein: CAIRGDSSLTAEAFF; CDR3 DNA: TGTGCCATCCGGGGCGATTCGAGTTTGACAGCCGAAGCTTTCTTT
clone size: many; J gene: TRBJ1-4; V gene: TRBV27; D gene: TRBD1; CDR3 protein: CASSLFDRANEKLFF; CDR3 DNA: TGTGCCAGCAGTTTATTCGACAGGGCTAATGAAAAACTGTTTTTT
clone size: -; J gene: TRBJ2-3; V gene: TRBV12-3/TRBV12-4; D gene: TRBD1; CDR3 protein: CASSFQGDTDTQYF; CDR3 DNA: TGTGCCAGCAGTTTTCAGGGGGACACAGATACGCAGTATTTT
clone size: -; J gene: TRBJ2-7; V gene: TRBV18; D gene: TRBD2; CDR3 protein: CASSPGTTGIYEQYF; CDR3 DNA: TGTGCCAGCTCACCAGGGACTACAGGCATCTACGAGCAGTACTTC
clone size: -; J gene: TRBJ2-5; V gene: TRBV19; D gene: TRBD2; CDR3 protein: CASSIRPTSGLQETQYF; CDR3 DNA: TGTGCCAGTAGTATACGGCCGACTAGCGGGCTTCAAGAGACCCAGTACTTC
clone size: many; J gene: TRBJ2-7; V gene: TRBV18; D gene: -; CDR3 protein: CASSSRQDGEQYF; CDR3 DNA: TGTGCCAGCTCATCGAGACAGGACGGCGAGCAGTACTTC
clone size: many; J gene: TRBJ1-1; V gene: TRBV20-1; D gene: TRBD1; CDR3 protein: CSARVQGGATEAFF; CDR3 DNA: TGCAGTGCTAGAGTCCAAGGGGGCGCGACTGAAGCTTTCTTT
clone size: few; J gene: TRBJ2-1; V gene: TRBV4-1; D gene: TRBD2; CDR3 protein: CASSQDTSGNEQFF; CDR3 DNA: TGCGCCAGCAGCCAAGATACTAGCGGCAATGAGCAGTTCTTC
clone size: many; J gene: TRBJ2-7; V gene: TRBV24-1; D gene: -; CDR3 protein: CATGSGYSYEQYF; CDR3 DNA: TGTGCCACCGGTAGCGGATACTCCTACGAGCAGTACTTC
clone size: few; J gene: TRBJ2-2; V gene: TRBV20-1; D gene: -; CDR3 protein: CSVSNRAGAGELFF; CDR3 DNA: TGCAGTGTTAGCAACAGGGCGGGGGCCGGGGAGCTGTTTTTT
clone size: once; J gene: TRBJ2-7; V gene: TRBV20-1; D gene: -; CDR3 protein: CSASDAGPYEQYF; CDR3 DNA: TGCAGTGCTAGTGACGCTGGGCCCTACGAGCAGTACTTC
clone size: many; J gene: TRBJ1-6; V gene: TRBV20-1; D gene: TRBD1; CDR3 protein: CSARDRSGGNSPLHF; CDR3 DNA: TGCAGTGCTAGAGATCGATCAGGGGGTAATTCACCCCTCCACTTT
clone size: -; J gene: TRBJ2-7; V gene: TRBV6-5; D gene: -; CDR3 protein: CASSSSGSGQYF; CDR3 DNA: TGTGCCAGCAGTTCATCAGGGAGCGGGCAGTACTTC
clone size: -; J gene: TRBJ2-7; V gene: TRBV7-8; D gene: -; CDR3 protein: CASSQKAIPALVRVEQYF; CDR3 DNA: TGTGCCAGCAGCCAGAAAGCGATTCCGGCCCTGGTTCGGGTCGAGCAGTACTTC
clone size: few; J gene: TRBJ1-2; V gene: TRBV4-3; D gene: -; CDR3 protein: CASSQETGVGYGYTF; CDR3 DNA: TGCGCCAGCAGCCAAGAAACAGGAGTAGGGTATGGCTACACCTTC
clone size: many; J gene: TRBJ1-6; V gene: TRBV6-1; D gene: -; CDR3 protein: CASRVPGHDNSPLHF; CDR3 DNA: TGTGCCAGCAGAGTACCGGGACACGATAATTCACCCCTCCACTTT
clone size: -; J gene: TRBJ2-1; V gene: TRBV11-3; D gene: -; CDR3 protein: CASSLVRGGTYNEQFF; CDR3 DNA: TGTGCCAGCAGCTTAGTTAGGGGGGGAACCTACAATGAGCAGTTCTTC
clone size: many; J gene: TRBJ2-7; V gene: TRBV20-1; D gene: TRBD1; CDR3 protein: CSATTGLTYEQYF; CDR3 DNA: TGCAGTGCAACGACAGGGCTTACCTACGAGCAGTACTTC
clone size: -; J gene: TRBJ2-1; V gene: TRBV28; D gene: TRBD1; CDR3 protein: CASMFLDRAGNEQFF; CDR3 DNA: TGTGCCAGCATGTTCCTAGACAGGGCCGGCAATGAGCAGTTCTTC
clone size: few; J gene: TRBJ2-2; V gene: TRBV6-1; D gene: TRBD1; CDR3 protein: CASTGTGASTGELFF; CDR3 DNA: TGTGCCAGCACTGGGACAGGGGCATCCACCGGGGAGCTGTTTTTT
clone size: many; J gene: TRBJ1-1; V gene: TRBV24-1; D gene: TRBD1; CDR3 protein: CATRGTGRGNSEAFF; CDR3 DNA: TGTGCCACCAGGGGGACAGGGAGGGGTAATTCTGAAGCTTTCTTT
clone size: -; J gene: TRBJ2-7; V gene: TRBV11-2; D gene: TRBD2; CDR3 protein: CASSNGTSGMVSYEQYF; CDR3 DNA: TGTGCCAGCAGCAATGGGACTAGCGGGATGGTTTCCTACGAGCAGTACTTC
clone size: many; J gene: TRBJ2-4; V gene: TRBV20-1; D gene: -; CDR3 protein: CSAREKVDIQYF; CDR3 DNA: TGCAGTGCTAGAGAAAAGGTGGACATTCAGTACTTC
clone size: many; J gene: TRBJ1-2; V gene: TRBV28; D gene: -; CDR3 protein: CASTTPINRGYTF; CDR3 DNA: TGTGCCAGCACAACCCCGATTAATCGGGGCTACACCTTC
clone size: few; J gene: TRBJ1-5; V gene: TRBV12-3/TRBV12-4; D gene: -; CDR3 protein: CASSLLGAGNQPQHF; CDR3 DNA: TGTGCCAGCAGTTTATTGGGGGCGGGCAATCAGCCCCAGCATTTT
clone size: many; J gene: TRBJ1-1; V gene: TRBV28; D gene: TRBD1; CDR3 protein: CASSLSTGANTEAFF; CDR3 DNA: TGTGCCAGCAGTTTATCAACAGGGGCGAACACTGAAGCTTTCTTT
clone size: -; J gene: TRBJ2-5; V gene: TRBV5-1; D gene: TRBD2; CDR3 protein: CASSLDLGGLKETQYF; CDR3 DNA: TGCGCCAGCAGCTTGGATTTGGGGGGGTTAAAAGAGACCCAGTACTTC
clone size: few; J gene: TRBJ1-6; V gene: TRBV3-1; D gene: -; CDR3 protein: CASSQVGANSPLHF; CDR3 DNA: TGTGCCAGCAGCCAAGTCGGGGCAAATTCACCCCTCCACTTT
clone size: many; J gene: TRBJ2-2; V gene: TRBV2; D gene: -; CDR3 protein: CASSDGGLNTGELFF; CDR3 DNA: TGTGCCAGCAGTGACGGGGGCTTGAACACCGGGGAGCTGTTTTTT
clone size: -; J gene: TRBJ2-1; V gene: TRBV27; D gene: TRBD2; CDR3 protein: CASSRREGNEQFF; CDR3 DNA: TGTGCCAGCAGCCGCAGGGAGGGCAATGAGCAGTTCTTC
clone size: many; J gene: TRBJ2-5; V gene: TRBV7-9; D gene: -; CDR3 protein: CASSLIQVQETQYF; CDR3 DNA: TGTGCCAGCAGCTTAATCCAGGTCCAAGAGACCCAGTACTTC
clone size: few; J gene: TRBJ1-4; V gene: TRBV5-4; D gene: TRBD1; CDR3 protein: CASSYRGPTNEKLFF; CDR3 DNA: TGTGCCAGCAGTTACAGGGGACCAACTAATGAAAAACTGTTTTTT
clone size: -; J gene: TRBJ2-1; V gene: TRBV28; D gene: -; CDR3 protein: CASSTLASNYNEQFF; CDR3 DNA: TGTGCCAGCAGTACCCTAGCGTCGAACTACAATGAGCAGTTCTTC
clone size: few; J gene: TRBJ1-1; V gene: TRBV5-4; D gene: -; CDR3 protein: CASSSHRNTEAFF; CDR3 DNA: TGTGCCAGCAGCTCTCACAGAAACACTGAAGCTTTCTTT
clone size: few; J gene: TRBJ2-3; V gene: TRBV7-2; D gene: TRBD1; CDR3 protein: CASSSQGGDTQYF; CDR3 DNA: TGTGCCAGCAGCTCACAGGGGGGAGATACGCAGTATTTT